Included here is one T cell receptor (beta chain) sequence, with context. At one boundary the junction diverges from the germline segment, which might be a read error. TCRdb redid the calling of the 5' RACE reads with MiXCR, one entry per CDR3 protein. The sample shows 53,000 or so distinct CDR3 sequences, approximately 25% of them seen only once. This CDR3 region has 14 residues. Germline CDR1 reads LGHDT; CDR2 reads YNNKEL (reference sequence). Sequencing input: tumor-infiltrating naive CD4+ T cells sorted from the breast tumor. As to subset: naive CD4+ T cells, CD4+CD45RA+CD25-. This receptor was identified in a female donor with breast cancer. This chain links TRBV3-1 with TRBJ1-1, with D uncertain. CDR3: CASSQRLGNSEAFF. The CDR3 bases are TGTGCCAGCAGCCAGAGGCTGGGGAACTCTGAAGCTTTCTTT. Full variable domain (outside the CDR3, taken from reference TRBV3-1 and TRBJ1-1): DTAVSQTPKYLVTQMGNDKSIKCEQNLGHDTMYWYKQDSKKFLKIMFSYNNKELIINETVPNRFSPKSPDKAHLNLHINSLELGDSAVYFCASSQRLGNSEAFFGQGTRLTVV.